These 32 T cell receptor beta chains were all obtained from the same sample, sequenced in a study of spatial heterogeneity in lung cancer. As for time point: blood at routine non-recurrence follow-up after resection. MiXCR, applied by TCRdb to the 5' RACE reads, yields one record per CDR3 protein. The sample consists of around 98,000 distinct CDR3 sequences, roughly a fifth of them appearing once. The material sequenced was PBMCs, taken at follow-up. The source is a male donor with early-stage non-small cell lung cancer.

This clonotype was counted a few times. The chain combines TRBV20-1 with TRBJ1-2; D remains ambiguous. The germline gives CDR1 DFQATT, CDR2 SNEGSKA (reference sequence). V lost 7 bases and J lost 0, with 21 bases in between. This CDR3 spans 16 amino acids. The CDR3 region is CSVPGRRAGTNYGYTF. The CDR3 DNA follows: TGCAGTGTCCCTGGGCGCCGGGCGGGAACTAACTATGGCTACACCTTC.

This clonotype was counted ten times or more. V usage is TRBV9 and J usage is TRBJ1-1, with D hard to call. Between the trimmed V and J ends, which lost 5 bases and 4 bases, there was a span of 15 bases. Per germline, CDR1 SGDLS and CDR2 YYNGEE. The CDR3 loop spans 14 amino acids. CDR3 sequence reads: CASSKEFLGTEAFF. The CDR3 nucleotides read TGTGCCAGCAGTAAAGAATTTCTGGGCACTGAAGCTTTCTTT.

The gene calls are TRBV24-1 and TRBJ2-1, with TRBD1 matching 11 bases. From germline, CDR1 is KGHDR and CDR2 SFDVKD. The CDR3 is 16 residues long. J lost 6 bases, V lost 4 bases, and 7 bases had no gene match. Here the CDR3 DNA reads TGTGCCACCAGTGACCCAGGGACAGGGGGATTCAATGAGCAGTTCTTC. Residues: CATSDPGTGGFNEQFF.

In this sample, this clonotype turned up a few times. This chain links TRBV20-1 with TRBJ2-2; TRBD1 matches at 9 bases. The CDR3 consists of 15 residues. Germline loops: CDR1 DFQATT, CDR2 SNEGSKA (reference sequence). V shed 6 bases and J 4 bases; nucleotides not matched to a gene: 9. The CDR3 loop reads CSAMKQGAGTGELFF. The CDR3 DNA sequence: TGCAGTGCCATGAAACAGGGGGCAGGCACCGGGGAGCTGTTTTTT.

J is TRBJ2-3 and V is TRBV5-1; TRBD1 is a possible D gene (5 bases). In germline, CDR1 is SGHRS, CDR2 YFSETQ. The germline V and J ends were trimmed by 0 bases and 2 bases, with 10 bases remaining between them. The CDR3 runs to 15 residues. This CDR3 reads CASSLDRPYTDTQYF. For the CDR3, the DNA is TGCGCCAGCAGCTTGGACAGGCCGTACACAGATACGCAGTATTTT.

This clonotype occurred many times. V and J are TRBV7-2 and TRBJ2-7; D is tentatively TRBD1 or TRBD2 (5 bases each). V dropped 3 bases and J dropped 4 bases, with 10 bases sitting between them. The CDR3 sequence is 13 residues long. CDR1 and CDR2 from the germline V gene are SGHTA and FQGNSA. As DNA, the CDR3 is TGTGCCAGCAGCTTCGGGGCCTCGTACGAGCAGTACTTC. Translating it yields CASSFGASYEQYF.

This rearrangement joins TRBV7-9 to TRBJ2-1, with D unresolved. This CDR3 spans 14 amino acids. CDR1 is SEHNR, CDR2 FQNEAQ, per germline (reference sequence). Between the trimmed V and J ends, which lost 3 bases and 3 bases, there was a span of 9 bases. The CDR3 sequence: CASSFDRNYNEQFF. The CDR3 region has the DNA TGTGCCAGCAGCTTCGATCGGAACTACAATGAGCAGTTCTTC.

This clonotype was counted ten times or more. The chain is built from TRBV20-1 and TRBJ2-7; a possible D gene is TRBD2 (6 bases). The germline V and J ends were trimmed by 4 bases and 0 bases, with 7 bases remaining between them. Germline V CDR1 and CDR2: DFQATT, SNEGSKA (reference sequence). This CDR3 is 12 amino acids long. CDR3 bases: TGCAGTGCTAAGACTAGCTCCTACGAGCAGTACTTC. Amino acid sequence: CSAKTSSYEQYF.

This clonotype was recorded many times. The CDR3 region has the DNA TGTGCCAGCAGCGTATGGGCCGACAATGAGCAGTTCTTC. This codes for CASSVWADNEQFF. The genes are TRBV9 and TRBJ2-1; no definite D call. The germline V gene has CDR1 SGDLS and CDR2 YYNGEE. The CDR3 contains 13 residues. Trimming left V 1 base short and J 5 bases short, with 7 bases between.

This rearrangement joins TRBV29-1 to TRBJ1-2; no clear D. V was pared by 8 bases and J by 4 bases, with 11 bases between. This CDR3 region has 11 residues. Germline V gene lookup returns CDR1 SQVTM and CDR2 ANQGSEA. CDR3 DNA: TGCAGCCTAGGTCCTAGCTATGGCTACACCTTC. It is translated as CSLGPSYGYTF.

This clonotype occurred a few times. The chain combines TRBV20-1 with TRBJ2-3; the D gene could be TRBD1 or TRBD2 (5 bases each). Trimming took 4 bases from V and 3 from J, leaving 17 bases between them. CDR1 is DFQATT, CDR2 SNEGSKA, per germline (reference sequence). CDR3 size: 15 residues. CDR3 loop: CSAIVGTPGTDTQYF. The CDR3 nucleotides are TGCAGTGCTATAGTCGGGACCCCAGGGACAGATACGCAGTATTTT.

This clonotype was counted many times. The chain links TRBV6-1 to TRBJ1-2; D possibly corresponds to TRBD1 (5 bases). The germline gives CDR1 MNHNS, CDR2 SASEGT. Trimming removed 0 bases at V and 8 bases at J, with 7 bases between. The CDR3 loop spans 12 amino acids. In DNA form, the CDR3 reads TGTGCCAGCAGTGAAGCGGGGGTCGGCTACACCTTC. Translated, it gives CASSEAGVGYTF.

This clonotype was seen ten or more times. The CDR3 coding sequence is TGTGCCAGCAGCTCTTACCGCTTTTCCTCCGGGAGAGAGACCCAGTACTTC. It translates to CASSSYRFSSGRETQYF. The chain couples TRBV7-8 to TRBJ2-5, with D possibly matching TRBD2 (6 bases). The germline V gene has CDR1 SGHVS and CDR2 FQNEAQ. Trimming shortened V by 4 bases and J by 4 bases, and 22 bases separated the two germline ends. The CDR3 runs 17 residues. Combining the CDR3 with reference TRBV7-8 and TRBJ2-5 gives the whole variable domain GAGVSQSPRYKVAKRGQDVALRCDPISGHVSLFWYQQALGQGPEFLTYFQNEAQLDKSGLPSDRFFAERPEGSVSTLKIQRTQQEDSAVYLCASSSYRFSSGRETQYFGPGTRLLVL.

This clonotype was seen a few times. V and J are TRBV27 and TRBJ2-1; TRBD1 matches at 7 bases. Losses at the gene ends were 5 bases for V and 5 bases for J; bases not matched to a gene: 12. The germline gives CDR1 MNHEY, CDR2 SMNVEV (reference sequence). This CDR3 spans 16 amino acids. This chain's CDR3 is CASSPDRVSLNNEQFF. CDR3 DNA sequence: TGTGCCAGCAGTCCAGACAGGGTCTCCTTAAACAATGAGCAGTTCTTC.

This clonotype has just a few counts. The chain has TRBV3-1 and TRBJ2-7; D call uncertain. Germline lookup yields CDR1 LGHDT and CDR2 YNNKEL (reference sequence). The V and J ends lost 4 bases and 4 bases respectively, with 11 bases between them. This CDR3 comprises 13 residues. CDR3 sequence (DNA): TGTGCCAGCAGCCCCTATAACCAATACGAGCAGTACTTC. Its translation: CASSPYNQYEQYF.

The chain uses TRBV2 and TRBJ1-2; D is ambiguous. CDR3 size: 16 residues. The germline gives CDR1 SNHLY, CDR2 FYNNEI. V was clipped by 1 base and J by 6 bases, with 18 bases between them. The CDR3 region is CASSEVGEGRGNGYTF. In nucleotides, the CDR3 is TGTGCCAGCAGTGAAGTGGGAGAGGGAAGAGGCAATGGCTACACCTTC.

The V call is TRBV5-5, the J call TRBJ1-6; possibly TRBD1 for D (6 bases). The length of the CDR3 is 14 residues. The V end was cut by 3 bases, the J end by 7 bases, with 11 bases between. The germline CDR1 and CDR2 sequences are SGHKS and YYEKEE (reference sequence). CDR3 sequence reads: CASSSGQPNSPLHF. CDR3 bases: TGTGCCAGCAGCTCAGGACAGCCCAATTCACCCCTCCACTTT. The full variable domain, its missing parts supplied by reference TRBV5-5 and TRBJ1-6, is DAGVTQSPTHLIKTRGQQVTLRCSPISGHKSVSWYQQVLGQGPQFIFQYYEKEERGRGNFPDRFSARQFPNYSSELNVNALLLGDSALYLCASSSGQPNSPLHFGNGTRLTVT.

J is TRBJ1-4 and V is TRBV10-3; D is unresolved. The V gene's germline CDR1 is ENHRY and CDR2 SYGVKD. Trimming shortened V by 10 bases and J by 2 bases, and 11 bases separated the two germline ends. The CDR3 totals 13 residues. CDR3 amino acids: CATCRSTNEKLFF. CDR3 bases: TGTGCCACCTGCCGATCCACTAATGAAAAACTGTTTTTT.

DNA for the CDR3: TGTGCCAGCAGCGTAGATGAACCCTACGAGCAGTACTTC. Amino acid sequence: CASSVDEPYEQYF. The chain combines TRBV9 with TRBJ2-7; D ambiguous. The CDR3 runs 13 residues. Germline V gene data show CDR1 as SGDLS and CDR2 as YYNGEE. Trimming removed 0 bases at V and 2 bases at J, with 6 bases between.

This clonotype was counted many times. This chain links TRBV7-2 with TRBJ2-1; 10 positions match TRBD2. J was trimmed by 5 bases and V by 5 bases; bases with no gene match: 6. Germline CDR1 SGHTA, CDR2 FQGNSA. The CDR3 has 15 amino acids. The CDR3 sequence: CASSLSGRVNNEQFF. The CDR3 nucleotides read TGTGCCAGCAGCCTCAGCGGGAGGGTCAACAATGAGCAGTTCTTC.

This clonotype was recorded at least ten times. The gene calls are TRBV6-2 or TRBV6-3 and TRBJ2-7, with 10 positions matching TRBD1. CDR1 and CDR2 (germline): MNHEY, SVGEGT. CDR3 size: 13 residues. J gave up 7 bases and V 5 bases, and 5 bases lay outside the gene matches. CDR3 region: CASSRRTGGEQYV. DNA for the CDR3: TGTGCCAGCAGTAGGAGGACAGGGGGTGAGCAGTACGTC.

The chain joins TRBV10-3 to TRBJ2-5, with D unclear. This CDR3 has 11 residues. The germline gives CDR1 ENHRY, CDR2 SYGVKD. Trimming stripped 6 bases from V and 2 bases from J, with 4 bases between. The chain's CDR3 is CAIREQETQYF. CDR3 nucleotides: TGTGCCATCAGGGAGCAAGAGACCCAGTACTTC.

This chain connects TRBV5-1 to TRBJ1-2; 8 bases agree with TRBD1. CDR1 is SGHRS and CDR2 is YFSETQ in the germline V gene. The CDR3 runs to 15 residues. V trimming: 3 bases; J trimming: 5 bases; junction bases outside the gene matches: 9. In DNA form, the CDR3 reads TGCGCCAGCAGCTCGATACCTGGACAGGGTTATGGCTACACCTTC. This sequence encodes CASSSIPGQGYGYTF. The entire variable domain, with the rest obtained from reference TRBV5-1 and TRBJ1-2, is as follows: KAGVTQTPRYLIKTRGQQVTLSCSPISGHRSVSWYQQTPGQGLQFLFEYFSETQRNKGNFPGRFSGRQFSNSRSEMNVSTLELGDSALYLCASSSIPGQGYGYTFGSGTRLTVV.

The genes are TRBV20-1 and TRBJ1-5, with 7 bases identical to TRBD1. The germline V gene encodes CDR1 DFQATT and CDR2 SNEGSKA (reference sequence). This CDR3 is 17 amino acids long. V shed 6 bases, J shed 5 bases, and the junction held 19 bases outside the gene matches. DNA for the CDR3: TGCAGTGCAGGTTTCGGGACAGACCCAGAGCGGGATCAGCCCCAGCATTTT. Its translation: CSAGFGTDPERDQPQHF.

This clonotype was observed many times. The chain uses TRBV12-3 or TRBV12-4 and TRBJ2-2; D may match TRBD1 or TRBD2 (5 bases each). V shed 4 bases and J shed 4 bases, with 13 bases lying between them. The CDR3 loop spans 15 amino acids. CDR3 bases: TGTGCCAGCAGTTCATGGGGGAGCGTCACCGGGGAGCTGTTTTTT. Amino acids: CASSSWGSVTGELFF.

The V and J genes are TRBV20-1 and TRBJ2-6; the D gene is possibly TRBD1 (5 bases). The CDR3 has 17 residues. Between the trimmed V and J ends, which lost 5 bases and 3 bases, there was a span of 20 bases. Germline values: CDR1 DFQATT, CDR2 SNEGSKA (reference sequence). DNA of the CDR3: TGCAGTGCTCCTCCCCAGGGCTCCGTCGGTGGGGCCAACGTCCTGACTTTC. Translation: CSAPPQGSVGGANVLTF.

This clonotype turned up a few times. The chain employs TRBV18 and TRBJ2-1; D not certain. V was clipped by 3 bases and J by 6 bases, with 6 bases between them. The CDR3 is 12 amino acids. Germline V gene sequence: CDR1 KGHSH, CDR2 LQKENI. DNA of the CDR3: TGTGCCAGCTCACCGCTCAGCAATGAGCAGTTCTTC. Protein sequence: CASSPLSNEQFF.

The chain links TRBV2 to TRBJ2-5; weak D call: TRBD1 (5 bases). Germline CDR1 SNHLY, CDR2 FYNNEI. Between the trimmed V and J ends, which lost 6 bases and 4 bases, there was a span of 15 bases. CDR3 length: 14 amino acids. DNA of the CDR3: TGTGCCAGCAGGGTCACCTGGGGCCGAGAGACCCAGTACTTC. Translation gives CASRVTWGRETQYF.

This chain joins TRBV4-1 and TRBJ1-2; the D is unclear. The CDR3 sequence is 14 residues long. Germline V CDR1 and CDR2: MGHRA, YSYEKL. With 1 base removed from V and 3 bases from J, the gap between germline ends came to 9 bases. CDR3 sequence: CASSQAVAYYGYTF. In DNA, the CDR3 is TGCGCCAGCAGCCAAGCGGTCGCGTACTATGGCTACACCTTC.

The chain recombines TRBV11-2 with TRBJ2-3, with 10 bases matching TRBD2. Per germline, CDR1 SGHAT and CDR2 FQNNGV. This CDR3 is 15 amino acids long. J lost 0 bases, V lost 5 bases, and 2 bases had no gene match. The CDR3 DNA reads TGTGCCAGCAGCGTACTAGCGGGGAGCACAGATACGCAGTATTTT. The encoded protein is CASSVLAGSTDTQYF. The full variable domain, its missing parts supplied by reference TRBV11-2 and TRBJ2-3, is EAGVAQSPRYKIIEKRQSVAFWCNPISGHATLYWYQQILGQGPKLLIQFQNNGVVDDSQLPKDRFSAERLKGVDSTLKIQPAKLEDSAVYLCASSVLAGSTDTQYFGPGTRLTVL.

CDR3: CASSSLSQPQHF. The CDR3 DNA reads as TGTGCCAGCAGTTCCCTATCTCAGCCCCAGCATTTT. The chain joins TRBV6-2 or TRBV6-3 to TRBJ1-5; the D is unclear. The CDR3 covers 12 residues. Germline-derived CDR1 and CDR2 are MNHEY and SVGEGT. Deletions cut 4 bases from V and 6 bases from J, with 7 bases between.

The chain recombines TRBV24-1 with TRBJ2-1; 7 nucleotides line up with TRBD1. Germline trimming cut 3 bases from V and 10 bases from J; bases unmatched to any gene: 2. Germline CDR1 reads KGHDR; CDR2 reads SFDVKD. CDR3 length: 12 residues. CDR3 sequence: CATSDPRGEQFF. The CDR3 region has the DNA TGTGCCACCAGTGATCCCAGGGGGGAGCAGTTCTTC.